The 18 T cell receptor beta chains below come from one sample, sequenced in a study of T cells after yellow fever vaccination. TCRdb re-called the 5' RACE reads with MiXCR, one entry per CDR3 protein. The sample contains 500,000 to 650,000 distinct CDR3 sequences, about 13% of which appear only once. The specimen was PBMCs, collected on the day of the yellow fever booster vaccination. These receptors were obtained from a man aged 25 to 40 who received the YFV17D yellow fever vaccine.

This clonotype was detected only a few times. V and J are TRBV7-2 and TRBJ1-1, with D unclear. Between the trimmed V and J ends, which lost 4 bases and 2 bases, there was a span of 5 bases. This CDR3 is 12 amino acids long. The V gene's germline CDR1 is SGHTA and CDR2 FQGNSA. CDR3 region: CASSYPNTEAFF. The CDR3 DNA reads TGTGCCAGCAGCTACCCTAACACTGAAGCTTTCTTT.

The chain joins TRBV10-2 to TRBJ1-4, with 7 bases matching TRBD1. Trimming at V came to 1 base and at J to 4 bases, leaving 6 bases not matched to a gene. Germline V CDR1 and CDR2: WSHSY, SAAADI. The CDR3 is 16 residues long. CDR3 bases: TGCGCCAGCAGTGAGTGGGGGGGACAGAATAATGAAAAACTGTTTTTT. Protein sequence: CASSEWGGQNNEKLFF.

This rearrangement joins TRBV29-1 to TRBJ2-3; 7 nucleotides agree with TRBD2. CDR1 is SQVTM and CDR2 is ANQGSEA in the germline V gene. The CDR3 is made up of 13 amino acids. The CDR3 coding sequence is TGCCTAGGGAGGGACGGGACCACAGATACGCAGTATTTT. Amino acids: CLGRDGTTDTQYF.

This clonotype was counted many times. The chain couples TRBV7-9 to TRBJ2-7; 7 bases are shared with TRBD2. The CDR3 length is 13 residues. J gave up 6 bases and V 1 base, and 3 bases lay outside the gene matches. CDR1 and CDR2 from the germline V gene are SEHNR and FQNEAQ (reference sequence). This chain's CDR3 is CASSLVASGEQYF. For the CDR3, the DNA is TGTGCCAGCAGCTTAGTGGCTAGCGGCGAGCAGTACTTC. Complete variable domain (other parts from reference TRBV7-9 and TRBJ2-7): DTGVSQNPRHKITKRGQNVTFRCDPISEHNRLYWYRQTLGQGPEFLTYFQNEAQLEKSRLLSDRFSAERPKGSFSTLEIQRTEQGDSAMYLCASSLVASGEQYFGPGTRLTVT.

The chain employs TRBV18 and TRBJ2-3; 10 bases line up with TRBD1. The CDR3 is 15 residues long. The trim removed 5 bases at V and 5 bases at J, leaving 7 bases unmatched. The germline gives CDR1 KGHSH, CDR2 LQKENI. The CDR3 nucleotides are TGTGCCAGCTCATCCCCGGGACAGGGGCAAGATACGCAGTATTTT. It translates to CASSSPGQGQDTQYF.

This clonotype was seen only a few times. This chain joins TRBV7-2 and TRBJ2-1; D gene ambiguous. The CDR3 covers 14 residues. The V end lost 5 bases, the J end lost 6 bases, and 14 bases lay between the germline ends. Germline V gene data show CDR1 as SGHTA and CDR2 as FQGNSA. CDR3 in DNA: TGTGCCAGCAGCCCTGACCGGGTGAGCAATGAGCAGTTCTTC. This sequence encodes CASSPDRVSNEQFF.

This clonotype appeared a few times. CDR3 nucleotides: TGTGCCAGCAGCATTTATAGGACAGGGCGAGGTAATGAGCAGTTCTTC. It specifies CASSIYRTGRGNEQFF. The V gene is TRBV7-3, the J gene TRBJ2-1; 8 bases agree with TRBD1. CDR1 is SGHTA, CDR2 FQGTGA, per germline. Unmatched junction bases numbered 13, after V lost 5 bases and J lost 7 bases. The CDR3 covers 16 residues.

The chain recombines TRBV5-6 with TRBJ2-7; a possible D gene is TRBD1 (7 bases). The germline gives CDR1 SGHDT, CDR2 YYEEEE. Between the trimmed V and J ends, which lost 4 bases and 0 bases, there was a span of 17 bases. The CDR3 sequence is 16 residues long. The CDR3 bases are TGTGCCAGCAGCCCTAGGCGGGGACAGCCCTCCTACGAGCAGTACTTC. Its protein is CASSPRRGQPSYEQYF.

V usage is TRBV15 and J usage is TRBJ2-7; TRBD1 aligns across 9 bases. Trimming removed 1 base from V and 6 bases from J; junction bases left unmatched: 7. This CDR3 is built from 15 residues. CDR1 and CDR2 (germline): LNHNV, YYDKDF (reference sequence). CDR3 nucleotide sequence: TGTGCCACCAGCAGAGCGGGACAGGGAGTCTCCGAGCAGTACTTC. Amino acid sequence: CATSRAGQGVSEQYF.

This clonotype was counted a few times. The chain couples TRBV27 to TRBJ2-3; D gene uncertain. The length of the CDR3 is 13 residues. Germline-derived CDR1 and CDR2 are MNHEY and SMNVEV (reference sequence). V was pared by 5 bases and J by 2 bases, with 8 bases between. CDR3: CASSPHDTDTQYF. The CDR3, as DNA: TGTGCCAGCAGTCCTCATGACACAGATACGCAGTATTTT.

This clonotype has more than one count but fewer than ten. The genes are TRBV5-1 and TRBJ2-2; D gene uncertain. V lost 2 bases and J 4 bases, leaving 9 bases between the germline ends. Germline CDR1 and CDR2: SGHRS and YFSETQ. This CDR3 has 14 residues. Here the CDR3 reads CASSLFGVTGELFF. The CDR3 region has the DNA TGCGCCAGCAGCTTATTTGGGGTCACCGGGGAGCTGTTTTTT.

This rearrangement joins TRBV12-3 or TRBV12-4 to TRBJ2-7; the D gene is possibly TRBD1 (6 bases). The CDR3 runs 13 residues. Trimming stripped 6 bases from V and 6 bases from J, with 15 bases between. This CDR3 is CASSQDSFGEQYF. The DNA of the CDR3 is TGTGCCAGCAGCCAGGACAGTTTTGGCGAGCAGTACTTC.

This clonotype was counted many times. The CDR3 region has the DNA TGTGCCAGCAGCTTGGGGGAGGTCGGGGGCAATGAGCAGTTCTTC. Residues: CASSLGEVGGNEQFF. This chain links TRBV7-3 with TRBJ2-1, with TRBD2 as a possible D gene (6 bases). This CDR3 region has 15 residues. V shed 3 bases and J shed 6 bases, with 15 bases lying between them. CDR1 is SGHTA and CDR2 is FQGTGA in the germline V gene.

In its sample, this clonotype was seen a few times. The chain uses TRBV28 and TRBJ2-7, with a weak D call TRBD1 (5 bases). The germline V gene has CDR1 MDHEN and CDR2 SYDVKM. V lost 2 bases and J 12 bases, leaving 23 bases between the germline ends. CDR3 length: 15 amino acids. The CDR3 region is CASSLPSTDSKFWYF. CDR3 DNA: TGTGCCAGCAGTTTACCCTCTACCGACAGCAAATTTTGGTACTTC.

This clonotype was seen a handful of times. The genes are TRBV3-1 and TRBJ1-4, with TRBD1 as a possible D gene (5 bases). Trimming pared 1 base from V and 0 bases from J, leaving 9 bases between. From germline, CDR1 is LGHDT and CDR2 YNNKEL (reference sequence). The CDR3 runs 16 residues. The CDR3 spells CASSQGTHATNEKLFF. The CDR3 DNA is TGTGCCAGCAGCCAAGGGACACATGCAACTAATGAAAAACTGTTTTTT.

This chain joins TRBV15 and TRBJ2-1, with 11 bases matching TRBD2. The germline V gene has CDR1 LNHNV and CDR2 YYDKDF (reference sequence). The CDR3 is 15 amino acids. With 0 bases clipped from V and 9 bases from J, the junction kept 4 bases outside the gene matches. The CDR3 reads CATSRDVSGRGEQFF. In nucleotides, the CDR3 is TGTGCCACCAGCAGAGATGTTAGCGGGAGGGGTGAGCAGTTCTTC. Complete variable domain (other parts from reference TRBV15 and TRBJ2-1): DAMVIQNPRYQVTQFGKPVTLSCSQTLNHNVMYWYQQKSSQAPKLLFHYYDKDFNNEADTPDNFQSRRPNTSFCFLDIRSPGLGDTAMYLCATSRDVSGRGEQFFGPGTRLTVL.

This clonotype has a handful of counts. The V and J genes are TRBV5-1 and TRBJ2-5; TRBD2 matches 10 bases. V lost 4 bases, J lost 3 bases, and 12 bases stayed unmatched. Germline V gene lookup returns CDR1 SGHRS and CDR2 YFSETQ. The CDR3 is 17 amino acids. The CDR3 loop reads CASSRMASSGREETQYF. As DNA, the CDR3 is TGCGCCAGCAGCAGGATGGCGTCGAGCGGGAGGGAAGAGACCCAGTACTTC.

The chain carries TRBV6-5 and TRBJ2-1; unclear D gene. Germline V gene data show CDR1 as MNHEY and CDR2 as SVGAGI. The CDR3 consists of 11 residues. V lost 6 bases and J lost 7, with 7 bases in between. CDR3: CASRSWNEQFF. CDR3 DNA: TGTGCCAGCAGGAGCTGGAATGAGCAGTTCTTC.